The entry that follows covers one TCR beta chain sequence. Losses at the gene ends were 4 bases for V and 8 bases for J; bases not matched to a gene: 7. The CDR3 runs to 15 residues. Germline V gene lookup returns CDR1 SGHVS and CDR2 FNYEAQ. The sample belongs to a study of shared T cell receptors in the human thymus. The protocol was immunoSEQ multiplex PCR, while the TCRdb copy is restricted to in-frame clones and leaves out a portion. The table records about 710,000 clones, over 75% of them present only once. The sample was also reused in another study, on human thymus T cells.

This chain links TRBV7-6 with TRBJ1-6; 8 bases agree with TRBD1. The clonotype originates from a boy less than two years old with a congenital heart defect. What was sequenced was thymocytes. The chain's CDR3 is CASSSTRQGHSPLHF. In DNA form, the CDR3 reads TGTGCCAGCAGCTCGACAAGACAGGGGCATTCACCCCTCCACTTT.